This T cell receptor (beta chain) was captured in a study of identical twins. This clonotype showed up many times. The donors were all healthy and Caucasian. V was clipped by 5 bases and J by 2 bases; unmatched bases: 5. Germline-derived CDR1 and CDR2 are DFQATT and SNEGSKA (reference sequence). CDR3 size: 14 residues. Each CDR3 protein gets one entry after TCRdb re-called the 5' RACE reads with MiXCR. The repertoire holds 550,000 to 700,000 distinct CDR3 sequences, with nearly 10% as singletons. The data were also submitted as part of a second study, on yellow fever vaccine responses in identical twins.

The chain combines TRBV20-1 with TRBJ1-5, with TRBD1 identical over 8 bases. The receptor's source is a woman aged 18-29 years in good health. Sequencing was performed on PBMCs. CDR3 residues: CSASPTGGNQPQHF. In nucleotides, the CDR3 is TGCAGTGCTTCCCCGACAGGGGGCAATCAGCCCCAGCATTTT.